Below, one TCR beta chain is given with its context. As yet, its antigen is unknown. While unrecorded immune exposures were likely, the donors were nominally healthy when sampled. The data derive from a study of cytomegalovirus exposure and HLA in healthy donors. PCR primers comprised 60 Vbeta and 13 Jbeta primers. Per the original data handling: Later work found 65 million to 85 million unique TCR beta chains, with 9.5 million to 14 million shared. This table comes from immunoSEQ multiplex PCR, and its TCRdb copy is limited to in-frame clones, with some not included. The D gene and trimming were derived from the DNA, and the V and J assignments and clone size from that table. This table holds 130,000 to 150,000 clones, 72% found once. The study's findings and limits: The authors reported that TCR beta sequences could predict HLA-A and HLA-B alleles. These predictions were accurate for most subjects in the first cohort. The study designated 150 or so TCR beta chains cytomegalovirus-associated.

This clonotype was obtained from a man aged 35 to 55 in good health and CMV-seronegative. Sequenced input: PBMCs.

The CDR3 sequence is CSVGGPYEQYF. CDR3 DNA: TGCAGTGTTGGAGGTCCCTACGAGCAGTACTTC. V and J are TRBV20-1 and TRBJ2-7; D is perhaps TRBD2 (5 bases). There are 11 residues in the CDR3. Trimming pared 7 bases from V and 2 bases from J, leaving 9 bases between. Germline V CDR1 and CDR2: DFQATT, SNEGSKA (reference sequence).